The 30 T cell receptor beta chains in this list originate from one sample, sequenced in a study of regulatory T cells in long-lasting Graves disease. Investigators prepared the TCR beta libraries by applying iRepertoire HTBI primers and Arm-PCR of CDR3 regions. One entry per CDR3 protein results from TCRdb running MiXCR on the multiplex PCR reads. The sample lists around 420,000 distinct CDR3 sequences; roughly a sixth were seen once. Time point specified: newly diagnosed GD, antithyroid drugs for less than 3 months. PBMC RNA was the source of the TCR library. Sample: peripheral blood mononuclear cells (PBMCs), taken at new diagnosis, from a patient treated with antithyroid drugs. These receptors were obtained from a female donor with Graves disease.

This clonotype was recorded a few times. The chain couples TRBV6-1 to TRBJ2-1; unclear D gene. The V and J ends lost 5 bases and 4 bases respectively, with 3 bases between them. The germline gives CDR1 MNHNS, CDR2 SASEGT. This CDR3 spans 11 amino acids. The CDR3 sequence: CASSMYNEQFF. DNA of the CDR3: TGTGCCAGCAGTATGTACAATGAGCAGTTCTTC.

This clonotype appeared many times. The CDR3 DNA is TGTGCCAGCAGGCGTACCGGGAGCAACAATGAGCAGTTCTTC. This codes for CASRRTGSNNEQFF. The V gene is TRBV3-1, the J gene TRBJ2-1; TRBD2 might be the D (6 bases). Germline V gene sequence: CDR1 LGHDT, CDR2 YNNKEL (reference sequence). V dropped 6 bases and J dropped 5 bases, with 14 bases sitting between them. The CDR3 covers 14 residues.

This clonotype was observed at least ten times. The rearrangement joins TRBV28 to TRBJ2-5; no clear D. CDR1 MDHEN and CDR2 SYDVKM come from the germline V gene. The V end lost 2 bases, the J end lost 3 bases, and 7 bases lay between the germline ends. The CDR3 extends over 13 amino acids. The CDR3 loop reads CASSLRFEETQYF. As DNA, the CDR3 is TGTGCCAGCAGTTTAAGGTTCGAAGAGACCCAGTACTTC.

This clonotype was counted many times. The chain links TRBV5-5 to TRBJ1-1; 8 bases fit TRBD1. Germline V gene lookup returns CDR1 SGHKS and CDR2 YYEKEE (reference sequence). The CDR3 length is 14 residues. J was trimmed by 3 bases and V by 9 bases; bases with no gene match: 10. The DNA for the CDR3 is TGTGCCACTCGCCCAGGGGGCGCTTACACTGAAGCTTTCTTT. Protein: CATRPGGAYTEAFF.

This clonotype was recorded many times. This chain connects TRBV12-3 or TRBV12-4 to TRBJ1-1; the D gene is possibly TRBD1 (5 bases). The V end was cut by 3 bases, the J end by 0 bases, with 14 bases between. The CDR3 covers 16 residues. The CDR3 region is CASSLGRGGLNTEAFF. In DNA form, the CDR3 reads TGTGCCAGCAGTTTGGGTCGGGGGGGTCTGAACACTGAAGCTTTCTTT.

This chain connects TRBV19 to TRBJ1-6, with D unclear. The V end lost 7 bases, the J end lost 5 bases, and 9 bases lay between the germline ends. Germline V lookup: CDR1 LNHDA, CDR2 SQIVND (reference sequence). This CDR3 contains 13 residues. The CDR3, as DNA: TGTGCCAGTAACCCCGGGCATAATTCACCCCTCCACTTT. It encodes CASNPGHNSPLHF.

This clonotype appeared many times. The chain carries TRBV10-3 and TRBJ1-4; no definite D call. Germline lookup yields CDR1 ENHRY and CDR2 SYGVKD. Trimming cost V 6 bases and J 2 bases, with 7 bases left between them. The CDR3 is 13 amino acids. CDR3 residues: CAIRSDTNEKLFF. The CDR3 DNA follows: TGTGCCATCAGATCTGACACTAATGAAAAACTGTTTTTT.

This clonotype came up many times. The V and J genes are TRBV3-1 and TRBJ2-1; TRBD2 agrees at 15 bases. Germline lookup yields CDR1 LGHDT and CDR2 YNNKEL (reference sequence). This CDR3 has 17 residues. J was trimmed by 9 bases and V by 1 base; bases with no gene match: 7. CDR3: CASSQGGLAGGVGEQFF. Here the CDR3 DNA reads TGTGCCAGCAGCCAAGGCGGACTAGCGGGAGGGGTTGGTGAGCAGTTCTTC.

This clonotype was counted many times. This rearrangement joins TRBV28 to TRBJ1-1; D is possibly TRBD1 (6 bases). Germline V CDR1 and CDR2: MDHEN, SYDVKM. The ends were cut back, 5 bases at V and 4 bases at J, with 14 bases in the middle. CDR3 size: 14 residues. The CDR3 reads CASSGTPRGTEAFF. CDR3 in DNA: TGTGCCAGCAGTGGGACACCTAGAGGCACTGAAGCTTTCTTT.

This clonotype was found many times. The V gene is TRBV28, the J gene TRBJ2-6; D not resolved. The CDR3 runs 15 residues. V dropped 7 bases and J dropped 5 bases, with 15 bases sitting between them. Germline V gene lookup returns CDR1 MDHEN and CDR2 SYDVKM. CDR3 in amino acids: CASTLNTLRANVLTF. The CDR3 bases are TGTGCCAGCACCCTGAACACTCTTAGGGCCAACGTCCTGACTTTC.

This clonotype has at least ten counts. The chain recombines TRBV20-1 with TRBJ2-5, with a weak D call TRBD2 (5 bases). Germline CDR1 DFQATT, CDR2 SNEGSKA (reference sequence). The germline V and J ends were trimmed by 4 bases and 5 bases, with 14 bases remaining between them. The CDR3 runs to 13 residues. CDR3 residues: CSATRGYGETQYF. The CDR3 DNA reads as TGCAGTGCTACCCGCGGGTACGGCGAGACCCAGTACTTC.

The table lists this clonotype with a few counts. Here the CDR3 omits its conserved ending phenylalanine or tryptophan, so a read error is the likely source. The CDR3 sequence: CASGLVNPSRSYNEQFL. The CDR3, as DNA: TGTGCTAGTGGTTTGGTCAATCCTTCTCGATCCTACAATGAGCAGTTCCTC. The chain is built from TRBV12-5 and TRBJ2-1; D ambiguous. Deletions cut 0 bases from V and 1 base from J, with 13 bases between. This CDR3 is 17 amino acids long. Germline CDR1 and CDR2: LGHNT and FRNRAP.

Ten or more counts support this clonotype. The rearrangement uses TRBV27 and TRBJ1-4, with 7 bases lining up with TRBD1. CDR3 size: 14 residues. Germline V gives CDR1 MNHEY, CDR2 SMNVEV (reference sequence). V lost 6 bases, J lost 5 bases, and 6 bases stayed unmatched. CDR3 residues: CASSPGQLNEKLFF. The CDR3 DNA sequence: TGTGCCAGCAGCCCGGGACAGTTAAATGAAAAACTGTTTTTT.

The gene calls are TRBV13 and TRBJ2-7, with D possibly TRBD1 on 5 matching bases. This CDR3 contains 15 residues. Germline CDR1 and CDR2: PRHDT and FYEKMQ (reference sequence). V lost 1 base and J lost 0, with 10 bases in between. CDR3 sequence (DNA): TGTGCCAGCAGCTTAGAGGGCAGGGACTCCTACGAGCAGTACTTC. It yields the protein CASSLEGRDSYEQYF.

This clonotype was counted ten times or more. CDR3 residues: CASSPYTGEVDQETQYF. CDR3 in DNA: TGTGCCAGCAGTCCCTATACAGGGGAAGTGGACCAAGAGACCCAGTACTTC. The chain combines TRBV11-3 with TRBJ2-5; 7 nucleotides align to TRBD1. Germline V lookup: CDR1 SGHNT, CDR2 YENEEA. The CDR3 contains 17 residues. V lost 6 bases and J lost 0; bases outside the gene matches: 13.

This clonotype was observed at least ten times. The chain has TRBV3-1 and TRBJ2-7; TRBD2 aligns across 10 bases. V gave up 2 bases and J gave up 3 bases; unmatched junction bases: 4. Germline V CDR1 and CDR2: LGHDT, YNNKEL (reference sequence). The CDR3 spans 15 residues. CDR3 residues: CASSQSAGGFYEQYF. CDR3 sequence (DNA): TGTGCCAGCAGCCAATCAGCGGGAGGGTTCTACGAGCAGTACTTC.

This clonotype was observed many times. The chain combines TRBV6-2 or TRBV6-3 with TRBJ2-4, with D maybe TRBD1 (6 bases). CDR1 and CDR2 from the germline V gene are MNHEY and SVGEGT. CDR3 length: 16 residues. The V end lost 4 bases, the J end lost 1 base, and 14 bases lay between the germline ends. The CDR3 DNA reads TGTGCCAGCAGTTTGGACAGAACTTGGGCCAAAAACATTCAGTACTTC. As protein: CASSLDRTWAKNIQYF.

Details on this clonotype: One base away lies a much larger clone, so this may be a sequencing read error. This CDR3 fails to terminate in the conserved phenylalanine or tryptophan, so it likely reflects a read error. V gene TRBV3-1 combines with J gene TRBJ1-1; D might be TRBD1 (6 bases). Deletions cut 4 bases from V and 5 bases from J, with 8 bases between. The CDR3 loop spans 12 amino acids. CDR1 is LGHDT and CDR2 is YNNKEL in the germline V gene (reference sequence). CDR3 residues: CASSRRGTEAFS. As DNA, the CDR3 is TGTGCCAGCAGCCGAAGGGGGACTGAAGCTTTCTCT.

The chain has TRBV20-1 and TRBJ2-7; perhaps TRBD2 as D (6 bases). The CDR3 contains 14 residues. V dropped 3 bases and J dropped 3 bases, with 15 bases sitting between them. The V gene's germline CDR1 is DFQATT and CDR2 SNEGSKA (reference sequence). The CDR3 reads CSASPTGLNYEQYF. In DNA, the CDR3 is TGCAGTGCTAGCCCTACGGGACTGAACTACGAGCAGTACTTC.

Many counts were recorded for this clonotype. The CDR3 is CAWSVTSALGFPDTQYF. Here the CDR3 DNA reads TGTGCCTGGAGTGTAACGAGCGCCTTGGGATTCCCAGATACGCAGTATTTT. The rearrangement uses TRBV30 and TRBJ2-3; D uncertain. V was shortened by 0 bases and J by 4 bases, with 20 bases between the two germline ends. This CDR3 contains 17 residues. Germline V CDR1 and CDR2: GTSNPN, SVGIG (reference sequence).

This clonotype was seen ten or more times. The J gene is TRBJ1-5, the V gene TRBV6-5; 8 bases match TRBD1. The ends lost 0 bases at V and 4 bases at J; junction bases unmatched: 2. Germline-derived CDR1 and CDR2 are MNHEY and SVGAGI. There are 15 residues in the CDR3. The DNA for the CDR3 is TGTGCCAGCAGTTACTCAGGGGACAGGAATCAGCCCCAGCATTTT. It specifies CASSYSGDRNQPQHF.

This clonotype occurred many times. This chain links TRBV11-2 with TRBJ1-1; no clear D. The V gene's germline CDR1 is SGHAT and CDR2 FQNNGV. The V end lost 4 bases, the J end lost 0 bases, and 12 bases lay between the germline ends. This CDR3 spans 15 amino acids. In DNA form, the CDR3 reads TGTGCCAGCAGCTACTCGGGGAACATGAACACTGAAGCTTTCTTT. Amino acids: CASSYSGNMNTEAFF.

This clonotype was found many times. The chain carries TRBV12-3 or TRBV12-4 and TRBJ2-1, with D maybe TRBD2 (6 bases). The CDR3 extends over 16 amino acids. V was cut by 5 bases and J by 5 bases, with 19 bases left in between. This CDR3 is CASSGGWYGKNNEQFF. CDR3 DNA sequence: TGTGCCAGCAGTGGGGGGTGGTACGGGAAAAACAATGAGCAGTTCTTC.

This clonotype was detected many times. The V and J genes are TRBV27 and TRBJ2-1, with TRBD1 matching over 9 bases. Germline V gene lookup returns CDR1 MNHEY and CDR2 SMNVEV (reference sequence). V lost 7 bases and J lost 8; bases outside the gene matches: 9. There are 14 residues in the CDR3. Here the CDR3 reads CASTRGTGNDEQFF. The CDR3 bases are TGTGCCAGCACCAGAGGGACAGGGAACGATGAGCAGTTCTTC.

This clonotype has only a few counts. This rearrangement joins TRBV19 to TRBJ2-2; 8 bases are shared with TRBD2. CDR1 is LNHDA and CDR2 is SQIVND in the germline V gene (reference sequence). The V and J ends lost 7 bases and 5 bases, in that order; junction bases with no gene match: 6. The CDR3 extends over 14 amino acids. This chain's CDR3 is CASIGTSGTGELFF. As DNA, the CDR3 is TGTGCCAGTATTGGGACTAGTGGGACCGGGGAGCTGTTTTTT. The full variable domain, in which reference TRBV19 and TRBJ2-2 provide the parts outside the CDR3, is DGGITQSPKYLFRKEGQNVTLSCEQNLNHDAMYWYRQDPGQGLRLIYYSQIVNDFQKGDIAEGYSVSREKKESFPLTVTSAQKNPTAFYLCASIGTSGTGELFFGEGSRLTVL.

This clonotype came up many times. The CDR3 coding sequence is TGTGCCAGCAGTTTAAGGGACAGGGGGGAAAAACTGTTTTTT. Translated, it gives CASSLRDRGEKLFF. This chain uses TRBV12-3 or TRBV12-4 with TRBJ1-4, with 11 bases matching TRBD1. The length of the CDR3 is 14 residues. V lost 2 bases and J lost 8; bases outside the gene matches: 1.

This clonotype showed up just once. Being one base from a much bigger clone, this may be a read error. The gene calls are TRBV12-3 or TRBV12-4 and TRBJ2-3; a possible D gene is TRBD2 (5 bases). This CDR3 spans 14 amino acids. With 5 bases removed from V and 2 bases from J, the gap between germline ends came to 11 bases. CDR3 amino acids: CASSDWENTDTQYF. In nucleotides, the CDR3 is TGTGCCAGCAGTGACTGGGAGAACACAGATACGCAGTATTTT.

The table lists this clonotype with many counts. CDR3 bases: TGTGCCAGCACTCCGCCTTTTTTTCCCTACGAGCAGTACTTC. Protein: CASTPPFFPYEQYF. The chain employs TRBV6-1 and TRBJ2-7; no definite D call. In germline, CDR1 is MNHNS, CDR2 SASEGT. CDR3 length: 14 residues. The ends were cut back, 7 bases at V and 2 bases at J, with 15 bases in the middle.

As regards this clonotype: A read error likely explains this, since a far larger clone differs by one base. The J gene is TRBJ2-1, the V gene TRBV11-2, with TRBD1 matching 7 bases. The junction had 22 bases not matched to a gene; V was cut back by 10 bases and J by 10 bases. Germline loops: CDR1 SGHAT, CDR2 FQNNGV. The CDR3 is 16 amino acids. The CDR3 DNA follows: TGTGCCAACTCTTTGGCAGGGGGACCGATCGCCCACGAGCAGTTCTTC. This codes for CANSLAGGPIAHEQFF.

The chain is built from TRBV5-1 and TRBJ2-2; D is possibly TRBD1 (5 bases). The germline V gene encodes CDR1 SGHRS and CDR2 YFSETQ. This CDR3 region has 14 residues. Trimming stripped 4 bases from V and 7 bases from J, with 14 bases between. CDR3 bases: TGCGCCAGCAGCCCTGAAGGGGATTTCGGGGAGCTGTTTTTT. Amino acids: CASSPEGDFGELFF.